This T cell receptor beta chain was found in a study of beta chain features in type 1 diabetes. This CDR3 has 15 residues. Germline-derived CDR1 and CDR2 are SGHTA and FQGTGA. Between the trimmed V and J ends, which lost 2 bases and 0 bases, there was a span of 9 bases. Study-wide points: In all four CD4+ subsets, TCRB CDR3 length was significantly, moderately reduced in type 1 diabetes.

Reverse transcription of all isolated RNA meant that expressed TCRB transcripts were sequenced. The table came from immunoSEQ multiplex PCR; TCRdb's copy has only in-frame clones and leaves some out. The sample lists 600,000 to 700,000 clones; around 12% were seen once. About this clone itself: The antigen is undetermined.

The rearrangement joins TRBV7-3 to TRBJ2-3, with D unclear. The TCR originated in a man aged 25-40 years with type 1 diabetes. Source material: naive CD4+ T cells from blood. The CDR3, as DNA: TGTGCCAGCAGCTTATATCCAGCCAGCACAGATACGCAGTATTTT. Translating gives CASSLYPASTDTQYF.